The rows below give T cell receptor beta chains drawn from one sample of a study of graft-versus-host responses after intestinal transplantation. The antigens these receptors bind are not known. Clones were read by immunoSEQ multiplex PCR, and TCRdb kept only the in-frame ones, dropping some. The sample has around 100,000 clones, 91% seen once; the top ten hold over 0.15%. This specimen consisted of unstimulated CD4+ T cells sorted from spleen or lymph node cells, obtained before transplant. The receptors here all came from a human donor who was the organ donor for an intestinal transplant. Both conserved end residues are part of each CDR3. A D gene is named only where the DNA matches it firmly. For some rows the clone size is stated as once, few or many, or as a class when expanded; others skip it.

D gene	clone size	J gene	V gene	CDR3 DNA	CDR3 protein
.	.	TRBJ2-7	TRBV19	TGTGCCAGTAGTATCGACCGGGACACATCCCCCGAGCAGTACTTC	CASSIDRDTSPEQYF
.	.	TRBJ1-6	TRBV30	TGTGCCTGGAACCCGCATGGGGAGCCACCCCTCCACTTT	CAWNPHGEPPLHF
.	.	TRBJ1-5	TRBV19	TGTGCCAGCGGGGACATCCTTGGACAGCCCCAGCATTTT	CASGDILGQPQHF
TRBD2	.	TRBJ2-5	TRBV6-5	TGTGCCAGCAGTTACTCGAGCGGGGGCATCTATGGGACCCAGTACTTC	CASSYSSGGIYGTQYF
.	few	TRBJ2-7	TRBV14	TGTGCCAGCAGCCAGGAGAGGACCTACGAGCAGTACTTC	CASSQERTYEQYF
.	.	TRBJ1-3	TRBV5-6	TGTGCCAGCAGCTGGAGACCGGTGGGCTCTGGAAACACCATATATTTT	CASSWRPVGSGNTIYF
.	.	TRBJ2-1	TRBV11-1	TGTGCCAGCAGCTTAACACTAGCAGGCCCCAATGAGCAGTTCTTC	CASSLTLAGPNEQFF
TRBD1	.	TRBJ2-7	TRBV6-5	TGTGCCAGCAAGGGGGCGATGGGACAGGGGAACGAGCAGTACTTC	CASKGAMGQGNEQYF
.	once	TRBJ2-7	TRBV5-3	TGTGCCAGAAGCTTGATTCTTCAGGTGGGCTCCTACGAGCAGTACTTC	CARSLILQVGSYEQYF
TRBD1	.	TRBJ1-2	TRBV4-1	TGCGCCAGCAGCCCCTATTCCGGGACAGAATATGGCTACACCTTC	CASSPYSGTEYGYTF
TRBD1	once	TRBJ2-7	TRBV4-1	TGCGCCAGCAGCCAGGTCGGGACAGCCTCCTACGAGCAGTACTTC	CASSQVGTASYEQYF
TRBD1	.	TRBJ1-2	TRBV20-1	TGCAGTGCTAGGACAGGGTATGGCTACACCTTC	CSARTGYGYTF
TRBD2	.	TRBJ2-1	TRBV4-2	TGTGCCAGCAGCCAAGCGGGAGCTAGCGGGGGGGTCATTAGCTCCTACAATGAGCAGTTCTTC	CASSQAGASGGVISSYNEQFF
TRBD2	.	TRBJ2-6	TRBV4-3	TGCGCCAGCAGCCAAGTCCTACGGGGGGGCTCTGGGGCCAACGTCCTGACTTTC	CASSQVLRGGSGANVLTF
.	.	TRBJ2-6	TRBV19	TGTGCCAGTAGCCAAGACAGGTCCGGGGCCAACGTCCTGACTTTC	CASSQDRSGANVLTF
TRBD1	.	TRBJ1-2	TRBV29-1	TGCAGCGTTCAAACCGGGACAGGGGACCTAATGGGTGGCTACACCTTC	CSVQTGTGDLMGGYTF
.	.	TRBJ1-6	TRBV30	TGTGCCTGGAGTCCCCCAGGGCGAAGATATAATTCACCCCTCCACTTT	CAWSPPGRRYNSPLHF
TRBD1	.	TRBJ1-3	TRBV18	TGTGCCAGCTCAACAAAACAGGGGGCGCTTGGAAACACCATATATTTT	CASSTKQGALGNTIYF
.	.	TRBJ2-7	TRBV11-1	TGTGCCAGCAGCCATCAGACAGGATGGGACCAGGGGGAGCAGTACTTC	CASSHQTGWDQGEQYF
.	.	TRBJ2-3	TRBV4-2	TGTGCCAGCAGCCCCTATCCTGAGGGCACAGATACGCAGTATTTT	CASSPYPEGTDTQYF
TRBD2	.	TRBJ2-2	TRBV9	TGTGCCAGCAGCGTAGCAGGGCTAGCGGGGGCCACCGGGGAGCTGTTTTTT	CASSVAGLAGATGELFF
TRBD1	.	TRBJ1-1	TRBV19	TGTGCCAGTAGTATGTGGGACAGGGGTCGCGCTGAAGCTTTCTTT	CASSMWDRGRAEAFF
TRBD1	once	TRBJ1-3	TRBV30	TGTGCCTGGAGTGTACGAGTCGGTCCGGACAGGGGTGGAAACACCATATATTTT	CAWSVRVGPDRGGNTIYF
.	.	TRBJ1-5	TRBV27	TGTGCCAGCAGTTTGGGGGGGGCCCGACAGACACCCCAGCATTTT	CASSLGGARQTPQHF
.	.	TRBJ1-5	TRBV7-9	TGTGCCAGCAGCTCTGCGGCCTTTCAGGGAAGCAATCAGCCCCAGCATTTT	CASSSAAFQGSNQPQHF
TRBD1	.	TRBJ2-5	TRBV9	TGTGCCAGCAGCCCGGGGACAGGGGGACCCCCTTCGATGAAGACCCAGTACTTC	CASSPGTGGPPSMKTQYF